The rows below give T cell receptor beta chains drawn from one sample of a study of shared clonotypes between healthy human individuals. Generated by immunoSEQ multiplex PCR, the TCRdb table keeps only in-frame clones and is missing some. The data contain around 2,000,000 clones, over 85% of them singletons. The sample consisted of naive CD4+ T cells sorted from blood. Receptors were obtained from a man between 18 and 29 years old in good health. The CDR3 runs from the conserved cysteine through the conserved F or W. A D gene is named only where the DNA matches it firmly. Only part of the rows carry a size: once, few, many, or a class if the clone is expanded.

J	V	size	D	DNA	CDR3
TRBJ1-2	TRBV6-5	NA	NA	TGTGCCAGCAGTTACACAGGACAGTCCTCTAACTATGGCTACACCTTC	CASSYTGQSSNYGYTF
TRBJ2-5	TRBV6-4	NA	TRBD2	TGTGCCAGCAGTGAATTATTGGCGGGAGGTAGGGAGACCCAGTACTTC	CASSELLAGGRETQYF
TRBJ1-2	TRBV5-1	NA	TRBD1	TGCGCCAGCAGCTTCGGGACAGGGCAAATCGGAGGCTACACCTTC	CASSFGTGQIGGYTF
TRBJ2-2	TRBV5-1	NA	NA	TGCGCCAGCAGCTTGGTCGCTACGAACACCGGGGAGCTGTTTTTT	CASSLVATNTGELFF
TRBJ2-5	TRBV5-1	NA	TRBD2	TGCGCCAGCTCCCCTAGCGGACAAGAGACCCAGTACTTC	CASSPSGQETQYF
TRBJ1-6	TRBV16	few	NA	TGTGCCAGCAAGCCCTCTAAACAGGTCAGGAGTGATTCACCCCTCCACTTT	CASKPSKQVRSDSPLHF
TRBJ2-3	TRBV29-1	NA	TRBD2	TGCAGCGCCGCCAGCGGGGGGAATGCAGATACGCAGTATTTT	CSAASGGNADTQYF
TRBJ1-1	TRBV2	NA	NA	TGTGCCAGCAGCCACGACACTGAAGCTTTCTTT	CASSHDTEAFF
TRBJ2-1	TRBV30	once	NA	TGTGCCTGGAGTACGAGGAATGAGCAGTTCTTC	CAWSTRNEQFF
TRBJ1-2	TRBV2	once	TRBD1	TGTGCCACCGACAGGGGGCGCAACTATGGCTACACCTTC	CATDRGRNYGYTF
TRBJ1-1	TRBV2	many	TRBD1	TGTGCCAGCAGTCTGGACAGGCAAACTGAAGCTTTCTTT	CASSLDRQTEAFF
TRBJ1-1	TRBV30	NA	NA	TGTGCCTGGAGTGTAATCGAGTGGTCTGATGAAGCTTTCTTT	CAWSVIEWSDEAFF
TRBJ2-1	TRBV5-1	NA	NA	TGCGCCAGCAGCGTCGAGAGAACCGCATACAATGAGCAGTTCTTC	CASSVERTAYNEQFF
TRBJ2-1	TRBV5-1	NA	TRBD2	TGCGCCAGCAGCAGCCAAGGTACCCAGTCTAGCGGGGGGGCTTACAATGAGCAGTTCTTC	CASSSQGTQSSGGAYNEQFF
TRBJ1-1	TRBV6-5	NA	NA	TGTGCCAGCAGTTACTTTTCTCTGAACACTGAAGCTTTCTTT	CASSYFSLNTEAFF
TRBJ1-1	TRBV25-1	NA	TRBD1	TGTGCCAGCAGCTGGACAGGGAGCACTGAAGCTTTCTTT	CASSWTGSTEAFF
TRBJ2-7	TRBV5-1	once	NA	TGCGCCAGCAGCTTGGTAGGCGGCTACGAGCAGTACTTC	CASSLVGGYEQYF
TRBJ1-2	TRBV4-1	NA	NA	TGCGCCAGCAGCCAGCCTCCCTACTATGGCTACACCTTC	CASSQPPYYGYTF
TRBJ1-1	TRBV15	few	TRBD1	TGTGCCACCAGCAGAGGACAAACAGGGGGCACTGAAGCTTTCTTT	CATSRGQTGGTEAFF
TRBJ2-1	TRBV7-9	NA	TRBD1	TGTGCCAGCAGCGTCGACAGGGCAGAGCAGTTCTTC	CASSVDRAEQFF
TRBJ2-6	TRBV7-9	NA	NA	TGTGCCAGCAGCTTAAAGTACTCAAAACTGGGAGCCAACGTCCTGACTTTC	CASSLKYSKLGANVLTF
TRBJ1-4	TRBV6-5	NA	NA	TGTGCCAGCAGACCCTTTGGAGCAGCAAGGGAAAAACTGTTTTTT	CASRPFGAAREKLFF
TRBJ2-5	TRBV6-1	NA	TRBD1	TGTGCCAGCAGTGAAGCTACAGGGGGCTGGGAGACCCAGTACTTC	CASSEATGGWETQYF
TRBJ2-5	TRBV5-4	NA	TRBD2	TGTGCCAGCAGCCGGGGAGGGCAAGAGACCCAGTACTTC	CASSRGGQETQYF
TRBJ1-1	TRBV2	NA	NA	TGTGCCAACGCCCGGGAAGGGGACCCGAACACTGAAGCTTTCTTT	CANAREGDPNTEAFF
TRBJ2-7	TRBV7-2	NA	NA	TGTGCCAGCAGCTTAACGCCGGCAGCAAGCTCCTACGAGCAGTACTTC	CASSLTPAASSYEQYF
TRBJ2-3	TRBV11-2	NA	NA	TGTGCCAGCAGCCTTATCCACAGGGCTGGCGGGCTACGTGATACGCAGTATTTT	CASSLIHRAGGLRDTQYF
TRBJ1-3	TRBV27	NA	NA	TGTGCCAGCAGTTTATCGGCTGGAAACACCATATATTTT	CASSLSAGNTIYF
TRBJ2-2	TRBV7-2	NA	TRBD2	TGTGCCAGCAGCCTGATCCCTAGCGGGGGGACCGGGGAGCTGTTTTTT	CASSLIPSGGTGELFF
TRBJ2-5	TRBV30	NA	TRBD2	TGTGCCTGGAGTGTACCCAGCGGGAGAGGGGAGACCCAGTACTTC	CAWSVPSGRGETQYF
TRBJ1-2	TRBV4-3	NA	NA	TGCGCCAGCAGCCAATTAGGACAGTTGGGCTACACCTTC	CASSQLGQLGYTF